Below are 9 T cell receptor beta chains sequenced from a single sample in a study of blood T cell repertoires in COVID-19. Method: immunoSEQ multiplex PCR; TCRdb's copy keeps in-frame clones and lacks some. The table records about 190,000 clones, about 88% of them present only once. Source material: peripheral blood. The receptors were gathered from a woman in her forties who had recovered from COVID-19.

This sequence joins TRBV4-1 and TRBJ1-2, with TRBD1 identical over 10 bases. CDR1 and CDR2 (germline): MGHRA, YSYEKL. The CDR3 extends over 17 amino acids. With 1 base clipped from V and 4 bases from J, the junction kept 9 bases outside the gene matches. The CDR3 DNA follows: TGCGCCAGCAGCCAAGGGGGACAGGGGACGGTCCTCTATGGCTACACCTTC. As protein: CASSQGGQGTVLYGYTF.

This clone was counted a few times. This CDR3 reads CASSPGQGSDTQYF. The CDR3 coding sequence is TGCGCCAGCAGCCCGGGACAGGGCTCAGATACGCAGTATTTT. This rearrangement joins TRBV5-1 to TRBJ2-3, with 9 bases identical to TRBD1. The trim removed 4 bases at V and 4 bases at J, leaving 4 bases unmatched. CDR3 length: 14 amino acids. Germline V gene lookup returns CDR1 SGHRS and CDR2 YFSETQ.

CDR3 bases: TGTGCCAGCAGTTTTGGGGGGGGCACCATCCATACAGATACGCAGTATTTT. Protein: CASSFGGGTIHTDTQYF. This rearrangement joins TRBV5-4 to TRBJ2-3, with D perhaps matching TRBD2 (7 bases). In germline, CDR1 is SGHNT, CDR2 YYREEE (reference sequence). This CDR3 spans 17 amino acids. The V gene lost 5 bases and the J gene lost 3 bases, with 22 bases spanning the gap. Using reference TRBV5-4 and TRBJ2-3 for the parts outside the CDR3, the full variable domain is ETGVTQSPTHLIKTRGQQVTLRCSSQSGHNTVSWYQQALGQGPQFIFQYYREEENGRGNFPPRFSGLQFPNYSSELNVNALELDDSALYLCASSFGGGTIHTDTQYFGPGTRLTVL.

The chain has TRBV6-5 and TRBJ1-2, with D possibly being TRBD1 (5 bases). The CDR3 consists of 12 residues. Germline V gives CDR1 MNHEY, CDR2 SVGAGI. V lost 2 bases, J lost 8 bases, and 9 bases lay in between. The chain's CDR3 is CASSYLGEGYTF. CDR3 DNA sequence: TGTGCCAGCAGTTACCTAGGGGAAGGCTACACCTTC.

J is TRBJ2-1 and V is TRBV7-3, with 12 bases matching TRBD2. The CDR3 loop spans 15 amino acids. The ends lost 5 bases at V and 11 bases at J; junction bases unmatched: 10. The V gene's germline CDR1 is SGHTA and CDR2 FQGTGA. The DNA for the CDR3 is TGTGCCAGCAGCCCAAGGACTAGCGGGACCCCAAAGCAGTTCTTC. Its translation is CASSPRTSGTPKQFF.

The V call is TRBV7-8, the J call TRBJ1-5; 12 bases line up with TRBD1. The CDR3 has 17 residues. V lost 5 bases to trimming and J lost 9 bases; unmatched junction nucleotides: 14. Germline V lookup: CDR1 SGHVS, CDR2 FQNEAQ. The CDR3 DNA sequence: TGTGCCAGCAGCCCAAGCGCCGGGACAGGGGGCTGGGGGCCCCAGCATTTT. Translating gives CASSPSAGTGGWGPQHF.

This chain's CDR3 is CASSQVSSGNSPLHF. The CDR3 coding sequence is TGTGCCAGCAGCCAAGTTTCGTCGGGTAATTCACCCCTCCACTTT. This chain joins TRBV3-1 (or the pseudogene TRBV3-2) and TRBJ1-6; D is unclear. This CDR3 contains 15 residues. The germline V and J ends were trimmed by 1 base and 6 bases, with 10 bases remaining between them. Germline CDR1 is LGHDT and CDR2 is YNNKEL (reference sequence).

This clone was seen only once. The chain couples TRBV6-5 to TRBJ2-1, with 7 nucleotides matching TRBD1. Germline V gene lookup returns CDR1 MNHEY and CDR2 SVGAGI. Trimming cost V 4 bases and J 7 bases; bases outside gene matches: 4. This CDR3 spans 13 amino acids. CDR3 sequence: CASSLQGRNEQFF. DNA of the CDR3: TGTGCCAGCAGTTTACAGGGGCGGAATGAGCAGTTCTTC.

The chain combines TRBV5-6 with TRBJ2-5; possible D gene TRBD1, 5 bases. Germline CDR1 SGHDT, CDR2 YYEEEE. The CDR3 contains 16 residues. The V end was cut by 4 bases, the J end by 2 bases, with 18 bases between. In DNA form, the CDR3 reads TGTGCCAGCAGCGGGGTGGGGCAGGGCCTTCAAGAGACCCAGTACTTC. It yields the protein CASSGVGQGLQETQYF.